The clone carrying this TCR beta chain was recorded only once. This sample stems from a study of blood T cell repertoires in COVID-19. Study as a whole: Samples came from the United States, Italy and Spain, spanning acute and convalescent COVID-19. In each case, the material was cDNA or gDNA derived from T cells, B-cell-depleted T cells, or PBMCs.

How the authors handled the data: The assay estimated nucleated cells by amplifying reference gene primers. Produced via immunoSEQ multiplex PCR; TCRdb's table is partial and in-frame only. V and J calls and clone size come straight from that table; D and trimming were deduced from the DNA. The repertoire holds roughly 310,000 clones, with around 87% as singletons. Germline CDR1 is LGHDT and CDR2 is YNNKEL (reference sequence). V shed 6 bases and J shed 8 bases, with 13 bases lying between them. CDR3 length: 13 residues. Sequencing was done on a sample of peripheral blood. The chain combines TRBV3-1 (or the pseudogene TRBV3-2) with TRBJ1-4; no firm D call. This sequence originates from a woman aged 45-65 years with active or convalescent COVID-19. The CDR3 DNA reads TGTGCCAGCAGTCATACTGGAGGGGAAAAACTGTTTTTT. This translates into CASSHTGGEKLFF.